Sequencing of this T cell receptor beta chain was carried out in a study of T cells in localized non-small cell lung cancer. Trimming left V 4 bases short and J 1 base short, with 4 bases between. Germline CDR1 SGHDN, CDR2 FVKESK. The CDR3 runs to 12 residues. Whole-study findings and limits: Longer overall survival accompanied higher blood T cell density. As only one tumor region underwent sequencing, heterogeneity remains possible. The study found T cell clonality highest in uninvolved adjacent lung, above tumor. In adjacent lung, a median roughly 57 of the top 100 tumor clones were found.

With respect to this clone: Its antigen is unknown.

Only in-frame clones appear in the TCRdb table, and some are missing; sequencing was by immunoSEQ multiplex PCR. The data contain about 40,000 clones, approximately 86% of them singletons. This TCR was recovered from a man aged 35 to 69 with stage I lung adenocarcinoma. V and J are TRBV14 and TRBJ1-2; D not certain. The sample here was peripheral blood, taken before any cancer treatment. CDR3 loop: CASSPHNYGYTF. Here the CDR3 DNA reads TGTGCCAGCAGCCCTCATAACTATGGCTACACCTTC.